Reported below is one T cell receptor beta chain. The data belong to a study of preoperative IRX-2 immunotherapy in early breast cancer. As to treatment: preoperative locoregional IRX-2 cytokine immunotherapy. Preoperative locoregional IRX-2 cytokine immunotherapy was tested in the phase Ib source study. TCRdb keeps only in-frame clones here, not all; method: immunoSEQ multiplex PCR. The table shows roughly 30,000 clones, with over 75% occurring only once. The receptor was isolated from a human donor with breast cancer. The specimen was taken from a patient treated with IRX-2 immunotherapy.

CDR3 sequence (DNA): TGTGCCAGCAGCCCGAGGCCCAGGGGCCCCTACGAGCAGTACTTC. Its translation: CASSPRPRGPYEQYF. The chain is built from TRBV14 and TRBJ2-7, with TRBD1 as a possible D gene (6 bases). CDR1 is SGHDN, CDR2 FVKESK, per germline. V lost 4 bases to trimming and J lost 2 bases, with 15 bases between them. The CDR3 is 15 amino acids.